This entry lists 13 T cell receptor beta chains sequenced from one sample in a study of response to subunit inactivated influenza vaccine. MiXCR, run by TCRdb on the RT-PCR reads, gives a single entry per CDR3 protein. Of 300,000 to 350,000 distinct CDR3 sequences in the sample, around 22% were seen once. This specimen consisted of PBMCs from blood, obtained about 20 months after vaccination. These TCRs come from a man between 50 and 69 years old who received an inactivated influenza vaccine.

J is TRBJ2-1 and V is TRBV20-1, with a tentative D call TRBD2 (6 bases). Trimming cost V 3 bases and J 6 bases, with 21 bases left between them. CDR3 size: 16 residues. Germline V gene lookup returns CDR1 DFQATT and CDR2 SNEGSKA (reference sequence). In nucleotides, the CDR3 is TGCAGTGCTAGCGGGAGTGAAGTAGCAGGACTCAATGAGCAGTTCTTC. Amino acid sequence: CSASGSEVAGLNEQFF.

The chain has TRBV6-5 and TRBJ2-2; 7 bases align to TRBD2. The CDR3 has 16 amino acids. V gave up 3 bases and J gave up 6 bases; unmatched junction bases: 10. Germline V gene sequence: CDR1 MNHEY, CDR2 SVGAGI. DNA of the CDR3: TGTGCCAGCAGTTATGCTTTTGCGGGGGAGGCCGGGGAGCTGTTTTTT. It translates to CASSYAFAGEAGELFF.

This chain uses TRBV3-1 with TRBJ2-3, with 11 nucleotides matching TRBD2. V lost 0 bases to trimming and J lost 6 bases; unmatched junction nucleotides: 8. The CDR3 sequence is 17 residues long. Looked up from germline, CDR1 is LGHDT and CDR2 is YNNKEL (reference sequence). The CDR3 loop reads CASSQDGAGTSGDTQYF. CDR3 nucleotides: TGTGCCAGCAGCCAAGATGGGGCGGGGACTAGCGGCGATACGCAGTATTTT.

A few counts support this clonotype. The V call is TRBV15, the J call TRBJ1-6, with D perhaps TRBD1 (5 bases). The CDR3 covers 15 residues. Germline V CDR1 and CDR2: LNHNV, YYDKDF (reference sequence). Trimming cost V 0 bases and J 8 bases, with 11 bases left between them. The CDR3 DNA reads TGTGCCACCAGCAGAGATGCAGGGAATTATTCACCCCTCCACTTT. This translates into CATSRDAGNYSPLHF.

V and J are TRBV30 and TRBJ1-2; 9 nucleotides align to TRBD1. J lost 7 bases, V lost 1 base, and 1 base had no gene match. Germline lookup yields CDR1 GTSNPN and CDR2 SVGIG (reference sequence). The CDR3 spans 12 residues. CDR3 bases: TGTGCCTGGAGTGGGACAGGGGTTGGCTACACCTTC. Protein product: CAWSGTGVGYTF.

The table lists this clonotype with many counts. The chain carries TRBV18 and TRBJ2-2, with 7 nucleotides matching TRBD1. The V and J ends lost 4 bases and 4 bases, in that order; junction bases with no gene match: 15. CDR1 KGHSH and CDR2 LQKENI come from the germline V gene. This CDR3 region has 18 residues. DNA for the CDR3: TGTGCCAGCTCACTAGGCCCACTACAGGGGCCAGCCACCGGGGAGCTGTTTTTT. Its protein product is CASSLGPLQGPATGELFF.

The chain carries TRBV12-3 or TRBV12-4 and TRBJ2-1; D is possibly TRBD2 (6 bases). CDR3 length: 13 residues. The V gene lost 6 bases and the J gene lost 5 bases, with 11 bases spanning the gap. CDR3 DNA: TGTGCCAGCAGACGCGGGGCGGACAATGAGCAGTTCTTC. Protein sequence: CASRRGADNEQFF.

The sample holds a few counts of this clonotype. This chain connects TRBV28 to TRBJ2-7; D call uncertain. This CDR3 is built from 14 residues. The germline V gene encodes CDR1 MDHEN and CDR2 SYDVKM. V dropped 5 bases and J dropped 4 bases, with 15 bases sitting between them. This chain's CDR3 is CASSLHPARYEQYF. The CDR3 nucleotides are TGTGCCAGCAGTCTTCATCCCGCCCGGTACGAGCAGTACTTC.

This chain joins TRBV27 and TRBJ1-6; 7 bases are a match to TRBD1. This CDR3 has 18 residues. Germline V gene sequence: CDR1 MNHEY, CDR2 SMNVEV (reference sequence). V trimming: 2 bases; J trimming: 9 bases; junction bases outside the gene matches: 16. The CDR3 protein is CASSLRELGTAQSSPLHF. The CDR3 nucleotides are TGTGCCAGCAGTTTACGAGAATTAGGGACAGCCCAATCTTCACCCCTCCACTTT.

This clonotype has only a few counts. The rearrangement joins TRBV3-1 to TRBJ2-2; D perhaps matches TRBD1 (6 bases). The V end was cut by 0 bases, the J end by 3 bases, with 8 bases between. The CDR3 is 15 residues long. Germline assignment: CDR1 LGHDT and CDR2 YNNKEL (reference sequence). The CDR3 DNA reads TGTGCCAGCAGCCAAGACAACAGGGACACCGGGGAGCTGTTTTTT. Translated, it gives CASSQDNRDTGELFF.

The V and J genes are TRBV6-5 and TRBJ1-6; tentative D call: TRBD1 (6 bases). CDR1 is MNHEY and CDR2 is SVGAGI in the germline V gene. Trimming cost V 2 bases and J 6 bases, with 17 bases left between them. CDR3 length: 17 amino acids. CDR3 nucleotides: TGTGCCAGCAGTTACCTCCTCATCGGCAGGGGTAATTCACCCCTCCACTTT. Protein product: CASSYLLIGRGNSPLHF.

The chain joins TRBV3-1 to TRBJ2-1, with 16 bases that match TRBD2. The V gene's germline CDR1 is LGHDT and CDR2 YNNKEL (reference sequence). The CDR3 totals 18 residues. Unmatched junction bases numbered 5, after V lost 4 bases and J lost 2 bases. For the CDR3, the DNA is TGTGCCAGCAGCCCCGGGACTAGCGGGAGGGCCACCTACAATGAGCAGTTCTTC. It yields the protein CASSPGTSGRATYNEQFF.

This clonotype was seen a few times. The CDR3 coding sequence is TGCGCCAGCAGCGGGCAGGGAGATCTACATGGCTACACCTTC. Translation gives CASSGQGDLHGYTF. This chain uses TRBV5-1 with TRBJ1-2, with D possibly matching TRBD1 (5 bases). V was clipped by 4 bases and J by 6 bases, with 16 bases between them. There are 14 residues in the CDR3. The germline V gene encodes CDR1 SGHRS and CDR2 YFSETQ.